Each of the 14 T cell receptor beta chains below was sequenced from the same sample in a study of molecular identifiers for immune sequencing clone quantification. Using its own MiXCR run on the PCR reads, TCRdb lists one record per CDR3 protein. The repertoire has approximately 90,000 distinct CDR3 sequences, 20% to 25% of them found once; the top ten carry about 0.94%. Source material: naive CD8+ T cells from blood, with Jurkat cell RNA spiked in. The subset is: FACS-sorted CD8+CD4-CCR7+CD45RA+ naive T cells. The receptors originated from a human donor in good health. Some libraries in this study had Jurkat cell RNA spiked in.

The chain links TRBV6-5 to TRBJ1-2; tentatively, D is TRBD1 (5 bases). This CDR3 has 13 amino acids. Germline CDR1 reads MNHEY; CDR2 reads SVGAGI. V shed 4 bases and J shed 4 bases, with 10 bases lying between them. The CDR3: CASSWDGSYGYTF. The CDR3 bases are TGTGCCAGCAGTTGGGACGGAAGCTATGGCTACACCTTC.

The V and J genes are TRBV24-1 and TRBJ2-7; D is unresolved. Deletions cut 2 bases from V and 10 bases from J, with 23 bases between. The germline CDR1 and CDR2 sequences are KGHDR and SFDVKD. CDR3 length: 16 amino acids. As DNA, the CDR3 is TGTGCCACCAGTGATTGCGAAGAGAGTCGTTCCCGCCGCCAGTACTTC. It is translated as CATSDCEESRSRRQYF.

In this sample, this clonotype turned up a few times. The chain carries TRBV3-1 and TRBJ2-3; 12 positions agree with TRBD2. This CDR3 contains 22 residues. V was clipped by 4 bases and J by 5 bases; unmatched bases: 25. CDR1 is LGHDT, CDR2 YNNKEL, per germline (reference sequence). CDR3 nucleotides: TGTGCCAGCAGCCTCCAATTCCCCGGGACTAGCGGGTTTCCGGGGCTTGGAGATACGCAGTATTTT. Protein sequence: CASSLQFPGTSGFPGLGDTQYF.

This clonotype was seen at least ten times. Here the CDR3 DNA reads TGTGCCAGCAGCCAAGTTGCGGGCTACCCTAACTATGGCTACACCTTC. Translating it yields CASSQVAGYPNYGYTF. The chain is built from TRBV3-1 and TRBJ1-2, with unresolved D. Trimming took 1 base from V and 0 from J, leaving 12 bases between them. The CDR3 consists of 16 residues. Looked up from germline, CDR1 is LGHDT and CDR2 is YNNKEL (reference sequence).

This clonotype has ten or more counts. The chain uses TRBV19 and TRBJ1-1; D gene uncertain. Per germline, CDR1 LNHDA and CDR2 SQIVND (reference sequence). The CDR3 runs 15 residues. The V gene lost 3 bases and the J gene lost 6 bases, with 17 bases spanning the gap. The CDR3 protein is CASSILPEPWAEAFF. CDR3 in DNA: TGTGCCAGTAGTATTCTTCCGGAACCTTGGGCTGAAGCTTTCTTT.

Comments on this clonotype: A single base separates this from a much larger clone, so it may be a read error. The CDR3 region is CASSRGTERTYEQYF. The CDR3 DNA reads TGTGCCAGCAGCCGAGGGACAGAGAGGACCTACGAGCAGTACTTC. The V gene is TRBV7-6, the J gene TRBJ2-7, with 7 bases identical to TRBD1. Trimming took 5 bases from V and 2 from J; bases not matched to a gene: 9. The germline CDR1 and CDR2 sequences are SGHVS and FNYEAQ. The CDR3 length is 15 residues. Variable domain in full (rest from reference TRBV7-6 and TRBJ2-7): GAGVSQSPRYKVTKRGQDVALRCDPISGHVSLYWYRQALGQGPEFLTYFNYEAQQDKSGLPNDRFSAERPEGSISTLTIQRTEQRDSAMYRCASSRGTERTYEQYFGPGTRLTVT.

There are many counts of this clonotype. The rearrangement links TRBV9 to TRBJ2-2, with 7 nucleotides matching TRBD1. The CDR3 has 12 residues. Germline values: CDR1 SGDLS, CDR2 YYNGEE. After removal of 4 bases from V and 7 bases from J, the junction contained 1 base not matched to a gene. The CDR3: CASSQGVGELFF. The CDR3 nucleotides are TGTGCCAGCAGCCAGGGGGTCGGGGAGCTGTTTTTT.

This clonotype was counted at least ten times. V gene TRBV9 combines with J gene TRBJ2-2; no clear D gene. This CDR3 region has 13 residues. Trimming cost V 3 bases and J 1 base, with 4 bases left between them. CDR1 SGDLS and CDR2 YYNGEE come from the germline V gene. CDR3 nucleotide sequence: TGTGCCAGCAGCGACGAGAACACCGGGGAGCTGTTTTTT. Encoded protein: CASSDENTGELFF.

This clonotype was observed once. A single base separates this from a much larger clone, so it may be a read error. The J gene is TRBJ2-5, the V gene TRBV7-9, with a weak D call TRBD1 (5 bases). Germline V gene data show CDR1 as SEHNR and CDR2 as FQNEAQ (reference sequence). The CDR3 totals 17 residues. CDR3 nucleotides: TGTGCCAGCTGCTTAGTAGGGGCCGGCGCCTACTTAGAGACCCAGTACTTC. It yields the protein CASCLVGAGAYLETQYF.

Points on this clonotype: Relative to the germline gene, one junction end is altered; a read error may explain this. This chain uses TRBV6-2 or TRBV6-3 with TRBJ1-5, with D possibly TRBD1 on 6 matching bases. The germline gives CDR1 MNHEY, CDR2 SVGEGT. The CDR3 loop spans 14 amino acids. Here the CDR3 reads CTSRPQGIEQPPHF. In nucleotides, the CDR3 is TGTACCAGCAGACCGCAGGGGATAGAACAGCCCCCGCATTTT.

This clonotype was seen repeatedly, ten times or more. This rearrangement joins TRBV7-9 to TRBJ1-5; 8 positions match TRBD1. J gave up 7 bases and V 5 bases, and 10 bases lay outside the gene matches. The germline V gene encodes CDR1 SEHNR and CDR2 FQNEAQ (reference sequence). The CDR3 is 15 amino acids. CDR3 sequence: CASSGTGQGWQPQHF. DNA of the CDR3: TGTGCCAGCAGCGGGACAGGACAGGGTTGGCAGCCCCAGCATTTT.

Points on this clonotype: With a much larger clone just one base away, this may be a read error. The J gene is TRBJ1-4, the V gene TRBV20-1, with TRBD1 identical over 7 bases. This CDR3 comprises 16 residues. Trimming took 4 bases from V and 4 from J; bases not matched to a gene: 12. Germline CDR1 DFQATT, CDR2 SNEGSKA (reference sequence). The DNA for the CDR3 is TGCAGTGCTATCGCTAGGGGGACAGCCTTTAATGAAAAACTGTTTTTT. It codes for CSAIARGTAFNEKLFF.

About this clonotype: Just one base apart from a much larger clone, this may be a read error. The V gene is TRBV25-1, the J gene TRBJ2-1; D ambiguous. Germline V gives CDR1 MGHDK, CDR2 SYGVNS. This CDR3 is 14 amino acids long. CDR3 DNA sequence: TGTGCCAGCAGTGAATTAGCTCCCCGGAATGCGCAGTTCTTC. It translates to CASSELAPRNAQFF.

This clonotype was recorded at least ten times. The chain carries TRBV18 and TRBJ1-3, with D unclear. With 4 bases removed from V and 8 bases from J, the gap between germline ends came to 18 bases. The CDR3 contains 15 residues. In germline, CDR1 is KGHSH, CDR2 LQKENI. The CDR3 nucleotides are TGTGCCAGCTCACTTTTCCCCCTGCCTGAGGACACCATATATTTT. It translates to CASSLFPLPEDTIYF.